This T cell receptor (beta chain) comes out of a study of T cells after yellow fever vaccination. Points from the study as a whole: The secondary T-cell response peaked on day 5, not day 15, but was weaker. Post-booster reappearance was seen for most primary-vaccination clones (96% CD4, 88% CD8).

A 5'RACE template-switching step, the method used to make TCR cDNA, added a universal primer site and UMIs. TCRdb used MiXCR to reprocess the 5' RACE reads, holding one entry per CDR3 protein. Of about 220,000 distinct CDR3 sequences in the sample, around 6.7% were seen once. Regarding this clonotype: The antigen is unknown.

CDR3 size: 12 residues. CDR1 is SQVTM, CDR2 ANQGSEA, per germline. With 4 bases removed from V and 7 bases from J, the gap between germline ends came to 13 bases. The source is a young man who received the YFV17D yellow fever vaccine. The specimen was CD4+ T cells sorted from PBMCs, collected on the day of the yellow fever booster vaccination. The V and J genes are TRBV29-1 and TRBJ2-5; D perhaps matches TRBD2 (5 bases). The CDR3 protein is CSVVGVRVTQYF. Here the CDR3 DNA reads TGCAGCGTTGTCGGGGTTAGGGTGACCCAGTACTTC.